Following are 15 T cell receptor beta chains from one sample sequenced in a study of OX40 agonist ivuxolimab in advanced cancers. Library preparation was by the immunoSEQ multiplex PCR assay. TCRdb mirrors the immuneACCESS table, restricted to in-frame sequences. Some clones are absent from its copies; in checked studies, under half trace to an unresolved V gene, and the reason for the others is unknown. For this sample the table gives just over 60,000 clones, of which roughly 90% were detected only once. The ten most abundant clones make up approximately 0.64% of the sample. This specimen was CD4+ or CD8+ T cells sorted from blood, taken in a trial of the OX40 agonist ivuxolimab. The receptors originated from an adult with an advanced solid tumor such as melanoma, head and neck, liver or kidney cancer.

This clone was recorded once. V and J are TRBV2 and TRBJ1-1, with D perhaps matching TRBD1 (6 bases). This CDR3 is 12 amino acids long. CDR1 and CDR2 (germline): SNHLY, FYNNEI. With 7 bases removed from V and 3 bases from J, the gap between germline ends came to 9 bases. CDR3 coding DNA: TGTGCCAGCACGCCAGGGGACACTGAAGCTTTCTTT. The encoded protein is CASTPGDTEAFF.

The chain combines TRBV30 with TRBJ1-2; no clear D gene. There are 11 residues in the CDR3. The germline CDR1 and CDR2 sequences are GTSNPN and SVGIG (reference sequence). V shed 4 bases and J shed 6 bases, with 9 bases lying between them. The CDR3 region has the DNA TGTGCCTGGACCCTCAGTAATGGCTACACCTTC. This encodes CAWTLSNGYTF. The whole variable domain, remainder taken from reference TRBV30 and TRBJ1-2, is SQTIHQWPATLVQPVGSPLSLECTVEGTSNPNLYWYRQAAGRGLQLLFYSVGIGQISSEVPQNLSASRPQDRQFILSSKKLLLSDSGFYLCAWTLSNGYTFGSGTRLTVV.

The chain uses TRBV19 and TRBJ2-2; 7 nucleotides match TRBD2. Germline CDR1 reads LNHDA; CDR2 reads SQIVND (reference sequence). This CDR3 spans 15 amino acids. Losses at the gene ends were 2 bases for V and 5 bases for J; bases not matched to a gene: 5. In nucleotides, the CDR3 is TGTGCCAGTAGTATATCAAGCGGGGCGACCGGGGAGCTGTTTTTT. The encoded protein is CASSISSGATGELFF.

The V and J genes are TRBV19 and TRBJ2-7; a possible D gene is TRBD2 (5 bases). This CDR3 has 13 residues. CDR1 is LNHDA, CDR2 SQIVND, per germline (reference sequence). V lost 0 bases and J 3 bases, leaving 6 bases between the germline ends. CDR3 sequence (DNA): TGTGCCAGTAGTATAGATCGGGACTACGAGCAGTACTTC. This gives the protein CASSIDRDYEQYF.

The chain has TRBV7-9 and TRBJ2-7, with D hard to call. CDR3 length equals 13 residues. V was pared by 4 bases and J by 4 bases, with 11 bases between. Germline lookup yields CDR1 SEHNR and CDR2 FQNEAQ (reference sequence). CDR3 DNA sequence: TGTGCCAGCAGCTCATTTGGTACGTACGAGCAGTACTTC. This encodes CASSSFGTYEQYF.

J is TRBJ2-7 and V is TRBV29-1; unclear D gene. Germline V gives CDR1 SQVTM, CDR2 ANQGSEA. CDR3 length: 13 residues. V was shortened by 5 bases and J by 0 bases, with 11 bases between the two germline ends. For the CDR3, the DNA is TGCAGCGTTTTTGACGCGAGCTCCTACGAGCAGTACTTC. Protein product: CSVFDASSYEQYF.

The gene calls are TRBV7-6 and TRBJ1-1, with D unclear. The CDR3 has 13 residues. V lost 6 bases and J lost 5, with 13 bases in between. Per the germline V gene, CDR1 is SGHVS and CDR2 is FNYEAQ. The CDR3 spells CASSPFKQTEAFF. DNA for the CDR3: TGTGCCAGCAGTCCCTTTAAGCAGACTGAAGCTTTCTTT.

Only a few counts were recorded for this clone. The chain links TRBV13 to TRBJ1-5; D gene unclear. The CDR3 has 9 amino acids. Germline V gives CDR1 PRHDT, CDR2 FYEKMQ (reference sequence). Trimming stripped 7 bases from V and 9 bases from J, with 4 bases between. The CDR3 here is CASIWPQHF. The DNA of the CDR3 is TGTGCCAGCATCTGGCCCCAGCATTTT. Together with reference TRBV13 and TRBJ1-5, the CDR3 gives the full variable domain: AAGVIQSPRHLIKEKRETATLKCYPIPRHDTVYWYQQGPGQDPQFLISFYEKMQSDKGSIPDRFSAQQFSDYHSELNMSSLELGDSALYFCASIWPQHFGDGTRLSIL.

The V call is TRBV19, the J call TRBJ2-7; 7 nucleotides line up with TRBD1. This CDR3 is built from 15 residues. Losses at the gene ends were 5 bases for V and 3 bases for J; bases not matched to a gene: 10. Germline loops: CDR1 LNHDA, CDR2 SQIVND (reference sequence). The CDR3: CASSEVSGGIYEQYF. DNA of the CDR3: TGTGCCAGTAGTGAGGTCTCAGGGGGAATCTACGAGCAGTACTTC.

The chain links TRBV6-1 to TRBJ2-3; D perhaps matches TRBD1 (5 bases). The CDR3 is 13 residues long. CDR1 is MNHNS and CDR2 is SASEGT in the germline V gene. V was shortened by 8 bases and J by 2 bases, with 11 bases between the two germline ends. The CDR3 DNA reads TGTGCCAGCGGGAAGACAGACACAGATACGCAGTATTTT. It translates to CASGKTDTDTQYF.

J is TRBJ1-1 and V is TRBV19; unclear D gene. From germline, CDR1 is LNHDA and CDR2 SQIVND (reference sequence). This CDR3 has 14 residues. V dropped 2 bases and J dropped 0 bases, with 7 bases sitting between them. The CDR3 loop reads CASSIQGLNTEAFF. CDR3 DNA: TGTGCCAGTAGTATACAAGGTCTGAACACTGAAGCTTTCTTT.

The chain combines TRBV6-5 with TRBJ2-3; D remains ambiguous. V dropped 8 bases and J dropped 1 base, with 16 bases sitting between them. The V gene's germline CDR1 is MNHEY and CDR2 SVGAGI. The CDR3 loop spans 15 amino acids. The CDR3 is CASAMSLARTDTQYF. The CDR3 DNA is TGTGCCAGCGCGATGAGCTTAGCACGCACAGATACGCAGTATTTT.

This chain links TRBV4-2 with TRBJ2-1; maybe TRBD2 (5 bases). The V end was cut by 1 base, the J end by 8 bases, with 21 bases between. There are 17 residues in the CDR3. Germline-derived CDR1 and CDR2 are LGHNA and YNFKEQ. The CDR3 reads CASSQVPGYGRGDEQFF. Written as DNA, the CDR3 is TGTGCCAGCAGCCAAGTCCCCGGGTATGGGAGAGGTGATGAGCAGTTCTTC.

To note about this clone: The junction and the germline gene differ at one end; a read error may be behind it. V and J are TRBV5-1 and TRBJ1-4; D might be TRBD1 (5 bases). In germline, CDR1 is SGHRS, CDR2 YFSETQ. The CDR3 length is 13 residues. The CDR3 protein is CASSLPGNEKLFF. In DNA form, the CDR3 reads TGTGCCAGCAGCTTACCAGGGAATGAAAAACTGTTTTTT. The complete variable domain, with remaining parts taken from reference TRBV5-1 and TRBJ1-4, reads KAGVTQTPRYLIKTRGQQVTLSCSPISGHRSVSWYQQTPGQGLQFLFEYFSETQRNKGNFPGRFSGRQFSNSRSEMNVSTLELGDSALYLCASSLPGNEKLFFGSGTQLSVL.

In its sample, this clone was seen a few times. The chain employs TRBV6-6 and TRBJ1-6; 7 nucleotides match TRBD1. CDR1 is MNHNY and CDR2 is SVGAGI in the germline V gene (reference sequence). With V trimmed by 6 bases and J by 10 bases, 6 bases remained unmatched. CDR3 length: 13 residues. In DNA form, the CDR3 reads TGTGCCAGCAGAGACAGGGCTGGGTCACCCCTCCACTTT. Its translation: CASRDRAGSPLHF.